What follows are 3 T cell receptor beta chains derived from one specimen sequenced in a study of regulatory T cells in long-lasting Graves disease (dated by TCRdb to the early 2020s). Library generation was performed with multiplex PCR. Sequenced on an Illumina HiSeq 4000. To build TCR beta libraries, CDR3 regions were amplified by Arm-PCR using iRepertoire HTBI primers. TCRdb itself trimmed the public reads at Q25 with fastp, ran MiXCR and retained productive beta chains. Merged by CDR3 protein, the rows form single entries marked with the most common genes and DNA. The sample profile shows about 460,000 distinct CDR3 sequences; 14% of them were found once. Approximately 15% of the sample is held by the ten biggest clonotypes. What this sample's time point label stands for: newly diagnosed GD, antithyroid drugs for less than 3 months. RNA was extracted from PBMCs in TRIzol for both TCR sequencing and RNA sequencing.

This same sample was also part of a study on T cells in Graves' hyperthyroidism and ophthalmopathy.

The sample was peripheral blood mononuclear cells (PBMCs), taken at new diagnosis, from a patient treated with antithyroid drugs. The receptors originated from a woman between 45 and 60 years old with Graves disease. Donor details come from another sample of the same person, matched by shared clones.

This clonotype was observed many times. J is TRBJ2-7 and V is TRBV10-3; TRBD1 might be the D (5 bases). This CDR3 spans 15 amino acids. The germline V and J ends were trimmed by 3 bases and 2 bases, with 14 bases remaining between them. CDR1 is ENHRY, CDR2 SYGVKD, per germline. CDR3 DNA: TGTGCCATCAGTGACTCGAAGGGGAACCCCTACGAGCAGTACTTC. This codes for CAISDSKGNPYEQYF.

The CDR3 reads CASSEAPSNEQFF. The CDR3 DNA sequence: TGTGCCAGCAGTGAAGCGCCTAGCAATGAGCAGTTCTTC. The chain employs TRBV2 and TRBJ2-1; D gene unclear. The V gene lost 0 bases and the J gene lost 6 bases, with 6 bases spanning the gap. The CDR3 consists of 13 residues. Germline CDR1 and CDR2: SNHLY and FYNNEI.

This clonotype has a count of ten or more. This sequence joins TRBV6-1 and TRBJ1-1; maybe TRBD1 (6 bases). CDR1 is MNHNS and CDR2 is SASEGT in the germline V gene. V lost 4 bases, J lost 10 bases, and 10 bases lay in between. The CDR3 totals 11 residues. CDR3: CASSGRGPAFF. CDR3 sequence (DNA): TGTGCCAGCAGTGGACGGGGGCCAGCTTTCTTT.